One and the same sample provided the 30 T cell receptor beta chains below, sequenced in a study of CD8 T cells in Susac syndrome. RNA totalling about 0.5 to 1 ug underwent reverse transcription with random hexamers. TCRdb reprocessed the immunoSEQ multiplex PCR reads with MiXCR, giving one entry per CDR3 protein. In the table there are about 120,000 distinct CDR3 sequences, around 94% of which are singletons. The specimen sequenced was CD4+ T cells from PBMCs. The receptors were sampled from a human donor with multiple sclerosis.

This clonotype was counted a single time. The gene calls are TRBV2 and TRBJ2-1, with 9 bases lining up with TRBD1. CDR3 size: 17 residues. J gave up 4 bases and V 7 bases, and 14 bases lay outside the gene matches. Germline loops: CDR1 SNHLY, CDR2 FYNNEI. CDR3 nucleotides: TGTGCCAGCACCGACTTGCGACTGGGGACAGGGTACAATGAGCAGTTCTTC. Translating it yields CASTDLRLGTGYNEQFF. The full variable domain, rest sourced from reference TRBV2 and TRBJ2-1, is EPEVTQTPSHQVTQMGQEVILRCVPISNHLYFYWYRQILGQKVEFLVSFYNNEISEKSEIFDDQFSVERPDGSNFTLKIRSTKLEDSAMYFCASTDLRLGTGYNEQFFGPGTRLTVL.

The chain is built from TRBV29-1 and TRBJ2-7; a weak D match, TRBD1 (5 bases). V lost 7 bases to trimming and J lost 4 bases, with 11 bases between them. From germline, CDR1 is SQVTM and CDR2 ANQGSEA. The CDR3 sequence is 11 residues long. The CDR3 loop reads CSAIQGYEQYF. In DNA, the CDR3 is TGCAGCGCCATTCAGGGTTACGAGCAGTACTTC.

The chain uses TRBV10-2 and TRBJ1-5; D is perhaps TRBD1 (6 bases). CDR3 size: 15 residues. V was trimmed by 4 bases and J by 4 bases, leaving 14 bases between them. Per the germline V gene, CDR1 is WSHSY and CDR2 is SAAADI. CDR3 protein: CASSAGRGGNQPQHF. CDR3 in DNA: TGCGCCAGCAGTGCAGGCCGAGGGGGGAATCAGCCCCAGCATTTT.

This chain joins TRBV25-1 and TRBJ1-2; D possibly corresponds to TRBD1 (6 bases). V gave up 5 bases and J gave up 6 bases, with 16 bases separating them. Germline CDR1 MGHDK, CDR2 SYGVNS. The CDR3 contains 14 residues. The DNA of the CDR3 is TGTGCCAGCAGTCGACTCGGGGGCAGAGATGGCTACACCTTC. Translated, it gives CASSRLGGRDGYTF.

The chain carries TRBV30 and TRBJ2-1; possibly TRBD2 for D (5 bases). The CDR3 runs to 15 residues. CDR1 GTSNPN and CDR2 SVGIG come from the germline V gene (reference sequence). V lost 2 bases to trimming and J lost 4 bases, with 15 bases between them. The CDR3 DNA is TGTGCCTGGAGTCTCGAAGGAGGACCATACAATGAGCAGTTCTTC. This gives the protein CAWSLEGGPYNEQFF.

This clonotype came up a few times. CDR3 bases: TGCGCCAGCAGCCCGAGGGCAGGGGAGACGGAGCAGTACTTC. This encodes CASSPRAGETEQYF. The chain has TRBV5-1 and TRBJ2-7; D is possibly TRBD1 (6 bases). Trimming pared 4 bases from V and 7 bases from J, leaving 18 bases between. Germline V lookup: CDR1 SGHRS, CDR2 YFSETQ. The CDR3 is 14 residues long.

J is TRBJ2-3 and V is TRBV7-3; D call uncertain. Per germline, CDR1 SGHTA and CDR2 FQGTGA. The germline V and J ends were trimmed by 3 bases and 3 bases, with 10 bases remaining between them. This CDR3 contains 14 residues. The CDR3 coding sequence is TGTGCCAGCAGCTTCAAACCCCTAACAGATACGCAGTATTTT. It encodes CASSFKPLTDTQYF.

This rearrangement joins TRBV29-1 to TRBJ2-1; TRBD1 matches at 7 bases. Germline V gives CDR1 SQVTM, CDR2 ANQGSEA. J was trimmed by 8 bases and V by 4 bases; bases with no gene match: 5. This CDR3 is built from 12 residues. Here the CDR3 reads CSVAQGSDEQFF. CDR3 bases: TGCAGCGTTGCACAGGGGAGCGATGAGCAGTTCTTC.

The chain carries TRBV20-1 and TRBJ1-2; 9 bases are a match to TRBD1. Trimming cost V 5 bases and J 6 bases; bases outside gene matches: 1. The CDR3 is 11 amino acids. Germline V lookup: CDR1 DFQATT, CDR2 SNEGSKA (reference sequence). CDR3 DNA: TGCAGTGCTTGGACAGGGGATGGCTACACCTTC. Translating it yields CSAWTGDGYTF.

The V gene is TRBV3-1, the J gene TRBJ2-7; tentatively, D is TRBD1 or TRBD2 (5 bases each). The CDR3 is 15 amino acids. The V and J ends lost 4 bases and 2 bases respectively, with 15 bases between them. CDR1 and CDR2 (germline): LGHDT, YNNKEL (reference sequence). The CDR3 loop is CASSRRGAGAYEQYF. CDR3 bases: TGTGCCAGCAGCCGTCGAGGGGCCGGAGCCTACGAGCAGTACTTC.

The chain employs TRBV5-1 and TRBJ2-1; weak D call: TRBD2 (6 bases). The CDR3 length is 13 residues. With 4 bases removed from V and 7 bases from J, the gap between germline ends came to 12 bases. CDR1 is SGHRS and CDR2 is YFSETQ in the germline V gene. The CDR3 DNA reads TGCGCCAGCAGCGCGGGCGGACTAAATGAGCAGTTCTTC. Its translation: CASSAGGLNEQFF.

The V gene is TRBV6-5, the J gene TRBJ1-5, with D unresolved. Germline V gene data show CDR1 as MNHEY and CDR2 as SVGAGI. Trimming left V 0 bases short and J 0 bases short, with 6 bases between. The CDR3 spans 15 residues. The CDR3 here is CASSYSLYSNQPQHF. CDR3 bases: TGTGCCAGCAGTTACTCTCTGTATAGCAATCAGCCCCAGCATTTT.

The rearrangement joins TRBV20-1 to TRBJ1-5, with D perhaps matching TRBD1 (6 bases). V lost 5 bases, J lost 2 bases, and 13 bases lay in between. Germline assignment: CDR1 DFQATT and CDR2 SNEGSKA (reference sequence). CDR3 length equals 14 residues. The CDR3 here is CSAGGRGGNQPQHF. CDR3 nucleotides: TGCAGTGCTGGGGGAAGGGGGGGCAATCAGCCCCAGCATTTT.

The gene calls are TRBV6-1 and TRBJ1-4, with 7 bases identical to TRBD1. Trimming cost V 6 bases and J 4 bases; bases outside gene matches: 5. This CDR3 has 14 residues. In germline, CDR1 is MNHNS, CDR2 SASEGT. The CDR3 region is CASRWDSYNEKLFF. The CDR3 DNA is TGTGCCAGCAGATGGGACAGCTATAATGAAAAACTGTTTTTT.

The chain is built from TRBV9 and TRBJ2-3; 7 nucleotides align to TRBD2. Germline V gene lookup returns CDR1 SGDLS and CDR2 YYNGEE. The CDR3 spans 18 residues. V dropped 4 bases and J dropped 2; count of bases not matched to a gene: 16. CDR3 sequence reads: CASSPGRGASGYTDTQYF. CDR3 nucleotide sequence: TGTGCCAGCAGCCCTGGGCGCGGGGCTAGCGGATACACAGATACGCAGTATTTT.

The genes are TRBV29-1 and TRBJ1-1, with 8 positions matching TRBD1. CDR3 length: 14 residues. Germline trimming cut 4 bases from V and 4 bases from J; bases unmatched to any gene: 8. Per the germline V gene, CDR1 is SQVTM and CDR2 is ANQGSEA. This CDR3 is CSVGGGRGLTEAFF. The CDR3 bases are TGCAGCGTTGGGGGAGGCAGGGGGCTCACTGAAGCTTTCTTT.

The CDR3 bases are TGTGCCTGGAGCCTTCCCCAGGGGGCGGAAAAACTGTTTTTT. This sequence encodes CAWSLPQGAEKLFF. The chain recombines TRBV30 with TRBJ1-4, with 8 bases aligning to TRBD1. The CDR3 totals 14 residues. V dropped 3 bases and J dropped 8; count of bases not matched to a gene: 8. Germline CDR1 and CDR2: GTSNPN and SVGIG (reference sequence).

The CDR3 loop reads CASLSLWPGELFF. CDR3 nucleotides: TGTGCCAGCCTGAGCTTATGGCCCGGGGAGCTGTTTTTT. The J gene is TRBJ2-2, the V gene TRBV7-2; D unresolved. Trimming left V 8 bases short and J 6 bases short, with 13 bases between. This CDR3 is built from 13 residues. Looked up from germline, CDR1 is SGHTA and CDR2 is FQGNSA.

The genes are TRBV3-1 and TRBJ2-3; no firm D call. This CDR3 region has 13 residues. Germline V gene lookup returns CDR1 LGHDT and CDR2 YNNKEL (reference sequence). The germline V and J ends were trimmed by 1 base and 3 bases, with 5 bases remaining between them. The CDR3 DNA reads as TGTGCCAGCAGCCAAGGGGGTACAGATACGCAGTATTTT. The encoded protein is CASSQGGTDTQYF.

The CDR3 nucleotides read TGTGCCAGCAGTTACTCGATAATATCACAGGGTAATTCACCCCTCCACTTT. This translates into CASSYSIISQGNSPLHF. The gene calls are TRBV6-5 and TRBJ1-6, with a possible D match to TRBD1 (6 bases). CDR1 MNHEY and CDR2 SVGAGI come from the germline V gene. The ends were cut back, 0 bases at V and 6 bases at J, with 15 bases in the middle. The CDR3 sequence is 17 residues long.

The gene calls are TRBV6-5 and TRBJ2-2; the D gene is possibly TRBD2 (6 bases). The CDR3 runs 14 residues. V was shortened by 0 bases and J by 4 bases, with 6 bases between the two germline ends. Germline CDR1 reads MNHEY; CDR2 reads SVGAGI. CDR3 sequence (DNA): TGTGCCAGCAGTTACTCGGGGGGCACCGGGGAGCTGTTTTTT. Residues: CASSYSGGTGELFF.

This chain links TRBV5-1 with TRBJ2-5; 7 bases line up with TRBD2. V trimming: 0 bases; J trimming: 4 bases; junction bases outside the gene matches: 3. CDR1 SGHRS and CDR2 YFSETQ come from the germline V gene. The CDR3 runs to 14 residues. CDR3 sequence (DNA): TGCGCCAGCAGCTTGGCCGGACTAGTAGAGACCCAGTACTTC. Translating gives CASSLAGLVETQYF. Full variable domain (outside the CDR3, taken from reference TRBV5-1 and TRBJ2-5): KAGVTQTPRYLIKTRGQQVTLSCSPISGHRSVSWYQQTPGQGLQFLFEYFSETQRNKGNFPGRFSGRQFSNSRSEMNVSTLELGDSALYLCASSLAGLVETQYFGPGTRLLVL.

The J gene is TRBJ2-3, the V gene TRBV5-1; 7 bases agree with TRBD1. Trimming at V came to 3 bases and at J to 2 bases, leaving 9 bases not matched to a gene. CDR3 length: 16 residues. Germline-derived CDR1 and CDR2 are SGHRS and YFSETQ. The CDR3 sequence is CASSSRQGLHTDTQYF. CDR3 bases: TGCGCCAGCAGCTCAAGACAGGGTCTTCACACAGATACGCAGTATTTT.

V is TRBV20-1 and J is TRBJ1-4, with 8 bases fitting TRBD1. The junction had 6 bases not matched to a gene; V was cut back by 4 bases and J by 2 bases. Germline V lookup: CDR1 DFQATT, CDR2 SNEGSKA (reference sequence). There are 15 residues in the CDR3. DNA for the CDR3: TGCAGTGCTACTCAACGACAGGGGACTAATGAAAAACTGTTTTTT. It encodes CSATQRQGTNEKLFF.

The chain carries TRBV7-2 and TRBJ2-1, with 9 bases that match TRBD1. This CDR3 contains 17 residues. The V and J ends lost 5 bases and 1 base, in that order; junction bases with no gene match: 9. Germline CDR1 and CDR2: SGHTA and FQGNSA. CDR3 in amino acids: CASSPRDRAGSYNEQFF. DNA for the CDR3: TGTGCCAGCAGCCCCAGGGACAGGGCAGGGTCCTACAATGAGCAGTTCTTC.

This rearrangement joins TRBV6-2 or TRBV6-3 to TRBJ2-7, with 8 positions matching TRBD1. CDR1 is MNHEY, CDR2 SVGEGT, per germline. The CDR3 has 12 residues. The V segment lost 8 bases and the J segment 6 bases; nucleotides outside the gene matches: 6. CDR3 in amino acids: CASRTGLSEQYF. The CDR3 coding sequence is TGTGCCAGCCGGACAGGGCTCAGCGAGCAGTACTTC.

The chain has TRBV6-5 and TRBJ2-7; TRBD1 is a possible D gene (5 bases). V was clipped by 6 bases and J by 7 bases, with 13 bases between them. This CDR3 has 12 residues. Per germline, CDR1 MNHEY and CDR2 SVGAGI. CDR3 region: CASRPGLGEQYF. DNA of the CDR3: TGTGCCAGCAGACCAGGGCTGGGGGAGCAGTACTTC.

The CDR3 DNA reads TGCGCCAGCGGCCTCGGGAGACGTCGATACAATGAGCAGTTCTTC. Encoded protein: CASGLGRRRYNEQFF. The genes are TRBV5-1 and TRBJ2-1, with D possibly TRBD2 on 6 matching bases. Trimming removed 7 bases at V and 4 bases at J, with 18 bases between. Germline values: CDR1 SGHRS, CDR2 YFSETQ. This CDR3 has 15 amino acids.

The chain joins TRBV7-3 to TRBJ2-5; 10 bases are shared with TRBD1. V dropped 4 bases and J dropped 5; count of bases not matched to a gene: 10. Germline V lookup: CDR1 SGHTA, CDR2 FQGTGA. The CDR3 loop spans 16 amino acids. The CDR3 coding sequence is TGTGCCAGCAGCTCCTCCGGGACAGGGGCGGGGGAGACCCAGTACTTC. Protein product: CASSSSGTGAGETQYF. Full variable domain (outside the CDR3, taken from reference TRBV7-3 and TRBJ2-5): GAGVSQTPSNKVTEKGKYVELRCDPISGHTALYWYRQSLGQGPEFLIYFQGTGAADDSGLPNDRFFAVRPEGSVSTLKIQRTERGDSAVYLCASSSSGTGAGETQYFGPGTRLLVL.

The V call is TRBV19, the J call TRBJ2-1, with D uncertain. Trimming took 4 bases from V and 2 from J, leaving 15 bases between them. CDR3 length equals 16 residues. Per germline, CDR1 LNHDA and CDR2 SQIVND (reference sequence). This CDR3 reads CASSTPGESTYNEQFF. CDR3 coding DNA: TGTGCCAGTAGTACCCCCGGTGAGAGTACCTACAATGAGCAGTTCTTC.